This TCR beta chain was identified in a study of blood T cells in healthy people across ages. General study points: It was not known whether donors were CMV positive (a possible confounder of expanded clonotype changes). With age, beta diversity per million T cells declined roughly linearly, significantly by roughly 40.

Through a sample-barcoded 5' primer and a J-beta primer mix, a second PCR was run for roughly 7 to 12 cycles. From the 5' RACE reads, TCRdb called clonotypes with MiXCR, one entry per CDR3 protein. The sample lists roughly 1,300,000 distinct CDR3 sequences, 59% occurring once. Points on this clonotype: Its target is not known.

This CDR3 has 17 residues. Germline lookup yields CDR1 MDHEN and CDR2 SYDVKM. Deletions cut 7 bases from V and 1 base from J, with 23 bases between. The clonotype comes from a man aged 18 to 35 in good health. The sample taken for sequencing was blood. V is TRBV28 and J is TRBJ2-7; D is perhaps TRBD1 or TRBD2 (7 bases each). CDR3 DNA sequence: TGTGCCAGCAATACTTATGGGAGGGGGACAGATTCCTACGAGCAGTACTTC. Residues: CASNTYGRGTDSYEQYF.